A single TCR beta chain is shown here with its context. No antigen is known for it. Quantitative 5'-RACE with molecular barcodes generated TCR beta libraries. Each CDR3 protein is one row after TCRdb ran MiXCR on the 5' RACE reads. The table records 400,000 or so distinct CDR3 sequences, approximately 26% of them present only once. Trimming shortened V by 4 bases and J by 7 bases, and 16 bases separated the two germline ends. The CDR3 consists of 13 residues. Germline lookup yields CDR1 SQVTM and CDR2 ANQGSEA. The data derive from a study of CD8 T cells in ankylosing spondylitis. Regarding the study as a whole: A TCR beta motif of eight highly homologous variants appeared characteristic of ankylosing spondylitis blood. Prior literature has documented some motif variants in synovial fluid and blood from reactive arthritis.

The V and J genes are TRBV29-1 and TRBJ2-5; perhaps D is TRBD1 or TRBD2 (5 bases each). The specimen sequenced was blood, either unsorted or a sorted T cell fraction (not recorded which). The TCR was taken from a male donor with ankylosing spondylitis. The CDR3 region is CSVVRARGATQYF. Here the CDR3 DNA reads TGCAGCGTTGTACGGGCCCGAGGGGCGACCCAGTACTTC.